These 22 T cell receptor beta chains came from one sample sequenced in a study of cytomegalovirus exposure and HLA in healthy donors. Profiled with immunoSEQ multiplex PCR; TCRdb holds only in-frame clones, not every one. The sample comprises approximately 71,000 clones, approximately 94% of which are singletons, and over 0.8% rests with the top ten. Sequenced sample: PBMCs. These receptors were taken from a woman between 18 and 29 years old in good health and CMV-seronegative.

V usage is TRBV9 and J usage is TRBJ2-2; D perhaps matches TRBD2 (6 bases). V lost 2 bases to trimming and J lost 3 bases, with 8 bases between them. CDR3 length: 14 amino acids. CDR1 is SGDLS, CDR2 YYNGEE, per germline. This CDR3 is CASSVAGYTGELFF. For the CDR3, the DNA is TGTGCCAGCAGCGTGGCGGGGTACACCGGGGAGCTGTTTTTT.

The DNA for the CDR3 is TGTGCCTGTTTTCCAGGGGGCGTTTACAATGAGCAGTTCTTC. It yields the protein CACFPGGVYNEQFF. The chain joins TRBV30 to TRBJ2-1; 8 bases fit TRBD1. The V gene's germline CDR1 is GTSNPN and CDR2 SVGIG (reference sequence). CDR3 length equals 14 residues. V lost 6 bases to trimming and J lost 4 bases; unmatched junction nucleotides: 8.

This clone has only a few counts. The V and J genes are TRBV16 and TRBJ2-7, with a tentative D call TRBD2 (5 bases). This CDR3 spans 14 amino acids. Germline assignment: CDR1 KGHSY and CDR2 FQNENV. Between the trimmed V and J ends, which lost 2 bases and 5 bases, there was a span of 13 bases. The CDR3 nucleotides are TGTGCCAGCAGCCAACACGTGGGAGCTAACGAGCAGTACTTC. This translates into CASSQHVGANEQYF.

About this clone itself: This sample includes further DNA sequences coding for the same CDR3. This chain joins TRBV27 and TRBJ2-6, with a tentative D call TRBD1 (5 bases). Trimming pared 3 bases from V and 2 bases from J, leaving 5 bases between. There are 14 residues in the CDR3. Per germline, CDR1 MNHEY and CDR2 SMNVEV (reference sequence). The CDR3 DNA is TGTGCCAGCAGTTTGGGGCCTGGGGCCAACGTCCTGACTTTC. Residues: CASSLGPGANVLTF. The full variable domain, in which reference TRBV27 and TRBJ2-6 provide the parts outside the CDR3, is EAQVTQNPRYLITVTGKKLTVTCSQNMNHEYMSWYRQDPGLGLRQIYYSMNVEVTDKGDVPEGYKVSRKEKRNFPLILESPSPNQTSLYFCASSLGPGANVLTFGAGSRLTVL.

CDR3 sequence (DNA): TGTGCCAGCAGTGAAGCGAGGATAGCGGGAGGAGAGACCCAGTACTTC. Its translation is CASSEARIAGGETQYF. The rearrangement links TRBV2 to TRBJ2-5, with TRBD2 identical over 10 bases. V lost 0 bases to trimming and J lost 4 bases; unmatched junction nucleotides: 5. Per the germline V gene, CDR1 is SNHLY and CDR2 is FYNNEI. The CDR3 has 16 residues.

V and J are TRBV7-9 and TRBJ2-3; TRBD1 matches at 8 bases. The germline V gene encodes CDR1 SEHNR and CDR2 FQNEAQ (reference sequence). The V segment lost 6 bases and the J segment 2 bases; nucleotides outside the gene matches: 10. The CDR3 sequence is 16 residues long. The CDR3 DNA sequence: TGTGCCAGCAGTATTGACAGGGGCGAAACCACAGATACGCAGTATTTT. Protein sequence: CASSIDRGETTDTQYF.

CDR3 protein: CASSQDPGTGDEKLFF. The CDR3 DNA reads TGTGCCAGCAGCCAAGATCCCGGGACAGGGGATGAAAAACTGTTTTTT. The chain recombines TRBV4-2 with TRBJ1-4; 10 bases line up with TRBD1. Looked up from germline, CDR1 is LGHNA and CDR2 is YNFKEQ. V gave up 0 bases and J gave up 6 bases; unmatched junction bases: 4. CDR3 length equals 16 residues.

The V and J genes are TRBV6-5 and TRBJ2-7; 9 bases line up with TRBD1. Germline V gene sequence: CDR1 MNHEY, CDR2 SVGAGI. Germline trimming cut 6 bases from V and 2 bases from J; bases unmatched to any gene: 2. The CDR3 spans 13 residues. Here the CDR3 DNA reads TGTGCCAGCAGCCGGACAGGGGCCTACGAGCAGTACTTC. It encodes CASSRTGAYEQYF.

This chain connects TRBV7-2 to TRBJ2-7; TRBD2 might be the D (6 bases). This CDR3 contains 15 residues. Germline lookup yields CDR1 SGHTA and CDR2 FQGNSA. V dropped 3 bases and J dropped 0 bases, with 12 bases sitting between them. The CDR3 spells CASSLLGGDSYEQYF. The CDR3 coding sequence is TGTGCCAGCAGCTTGTTAGGCGGGGACTCCTACGAGCAGTACTTC.

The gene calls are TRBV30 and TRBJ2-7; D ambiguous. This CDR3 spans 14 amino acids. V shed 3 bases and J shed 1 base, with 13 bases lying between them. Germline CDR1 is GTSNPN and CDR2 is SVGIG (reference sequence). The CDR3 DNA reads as TGTGCCTGGAGCAAAGAGACTGATTCCTACGAGCAGTACTTC. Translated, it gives CAWSKETDSYEQYF.

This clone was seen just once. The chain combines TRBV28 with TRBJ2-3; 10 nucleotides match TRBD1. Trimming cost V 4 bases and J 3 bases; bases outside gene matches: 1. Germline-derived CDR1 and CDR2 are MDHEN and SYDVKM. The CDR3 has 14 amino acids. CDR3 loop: CASSWTGGTDTQYF. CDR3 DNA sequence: TGTGCCAGCAGTTGGACAGGGGGTACAGATACGCAGTATTTT.

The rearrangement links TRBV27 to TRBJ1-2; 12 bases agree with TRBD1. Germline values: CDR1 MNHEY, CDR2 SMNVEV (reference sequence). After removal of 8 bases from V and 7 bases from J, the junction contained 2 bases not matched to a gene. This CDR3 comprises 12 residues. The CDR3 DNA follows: TGTGCCAGCGGGACAGGGGGCCCTGGCTACACCTTC. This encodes CASGTGGPGYTF.

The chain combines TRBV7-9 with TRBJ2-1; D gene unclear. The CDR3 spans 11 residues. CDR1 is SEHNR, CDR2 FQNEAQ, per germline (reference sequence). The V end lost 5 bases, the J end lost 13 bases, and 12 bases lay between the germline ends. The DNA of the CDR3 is TGTGCCAGCAGCCAAGGAGCCGGACAGTTCTTC. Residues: CASSQGAGQFF.

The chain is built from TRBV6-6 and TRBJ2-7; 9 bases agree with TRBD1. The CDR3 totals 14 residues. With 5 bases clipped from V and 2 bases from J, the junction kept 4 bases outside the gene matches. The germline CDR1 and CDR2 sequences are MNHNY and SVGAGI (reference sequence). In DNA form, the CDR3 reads TGTGCCAGCAGTCCGGGACAGGGCGCCTACGAGCAGTACTTC. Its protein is CASSPGQGAYEQYF.

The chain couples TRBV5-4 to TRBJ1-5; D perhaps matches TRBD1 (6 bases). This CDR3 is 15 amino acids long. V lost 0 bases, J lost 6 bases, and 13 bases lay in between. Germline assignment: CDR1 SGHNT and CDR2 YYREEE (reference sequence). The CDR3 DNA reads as TGTGCCAGCAGCTTGGATACGGGGGGCGGTCAGCCCCAGCATTTT. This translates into CASSLDTGGGQPQHF.

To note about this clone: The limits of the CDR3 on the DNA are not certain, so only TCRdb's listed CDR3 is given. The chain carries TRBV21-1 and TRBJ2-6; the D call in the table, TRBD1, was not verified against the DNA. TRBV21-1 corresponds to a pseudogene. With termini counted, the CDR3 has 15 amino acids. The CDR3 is CASSKWATGANVLTF.

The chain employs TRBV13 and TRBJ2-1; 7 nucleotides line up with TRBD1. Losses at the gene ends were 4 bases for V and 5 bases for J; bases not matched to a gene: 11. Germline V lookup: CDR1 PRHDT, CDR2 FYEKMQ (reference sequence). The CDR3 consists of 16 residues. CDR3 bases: TGTGCCAGCAGCTCCGACACCGGGACAGAACACAATGAGCAGTTCTTC. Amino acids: CASSSDTGTEHNEQFF.

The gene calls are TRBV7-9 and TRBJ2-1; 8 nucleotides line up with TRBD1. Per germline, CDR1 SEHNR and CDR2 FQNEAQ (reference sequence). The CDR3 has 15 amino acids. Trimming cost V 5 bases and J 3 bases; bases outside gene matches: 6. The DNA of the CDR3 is TGTGCCAGCAGCCCACCGGACAGGGACTACAATGAGCAGTTCTTC. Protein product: CASSPPDRDYNEQFF. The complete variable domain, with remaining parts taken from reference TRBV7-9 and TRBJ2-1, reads DTGVSQNPRHKITKRGQNVTFRCDPISEHNRLYWYRQTLGQGPEFLTYFQNEAQLEKSRLLSDRFSAERPKGSFSTLEIQRTEQGDSAMYLCASSPPDRDYNEQFFGPGTRLTVL.

This chain's CDR3 is CASSWRTSGADEQFF. CDR3 nucleotide sequence: TGCGCCAGCAGCTGGCGGACTAGCGGGGCGGATGAGCAGTTCTTC. V and J are TRBV5-1 and TRBJ2-1; TRBD2 aligns across 12 bases. V gave up 3 bases and J gave up 8 bases; unmatched junction bases: 6. The germline V gene has CDR1 SGHRS and CDR2 YFSETQ. The CDR3 runs 15 residues.

The CDR3: CASGGASTDTQYF. For the CDR3, the DNA is TGTGCCAGCGGGGGGGCTAGCACAGATACGCAGTATTTT. This rearrangement joins TRBV27 to TRBJ2-3; weak D call: TRBD2 (7 bases). V dropped 8 bases and J dropped 0 bases, with 9 bases sitting between them. CDR1 and CDR2 from the germline V gene are MNHEY and SMNVEV (reference sequence). The CDR3 has 13 residues.

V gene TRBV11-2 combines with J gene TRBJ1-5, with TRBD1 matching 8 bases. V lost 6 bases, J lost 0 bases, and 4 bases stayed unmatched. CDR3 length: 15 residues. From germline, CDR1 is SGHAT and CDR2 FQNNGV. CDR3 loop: CASSPGTGSNQPQHF. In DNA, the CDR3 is TGTGCCAGCAGTCCCGGGACAGGTAGCAATCAGCCCCAGCATTTT.

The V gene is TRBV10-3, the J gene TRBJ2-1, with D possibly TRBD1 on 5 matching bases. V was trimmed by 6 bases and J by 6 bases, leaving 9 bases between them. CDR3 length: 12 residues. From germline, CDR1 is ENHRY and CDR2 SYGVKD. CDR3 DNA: TGTGCCATCAGGGATACAGGCAATGAGCAGTTCTTC. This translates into CAIRDTGNEQFF.